This entry features one T cell receptor (beta chain) sequence. Sequencing used immunoSEQ multiplex PCR; TCRdb keeps in-frame clones, though not all of them. The top ten clones hold about 0.27% of a sample with tens of thousands of clones, about 91% of them seen once. This specimen comes from a study of technical replicates of blood from four donors. The clonotype comes from a human donor in good health. The sample comprised T cells isolated from PBMCs.

CDR3 DNA sequence: TGCGCCAGCAGCTTGGCTACAGCGAACACTGAAGCTTTCTTT. Translated: CASSLATANTEAFF. The chain links TRBV5-1 to TRBJ1-1; the D is unclear. This CDR3 spans 14 amino acids. Germline V gene data show CDR1 as SGHRS and CDR2 as YFSETQ. Trimming removed 0 bases at V and 1 base at J, with 7 bases between. Full variable domain (outside the CDR3, taken from reference TRBV5-1 and TRBJ1-1): KAGVTQTPRYLIKTRGQQVTLSCSPISGHRSVSWYQQTPGQGLQFLFEYFSETQRNKGNFPGRFSGRQFSNSRSEMNVSTLELGDSALYLCASSLATANTEAFFGQGTRLTVV.